This T cell receptor (beta chain) was retrieved from a study of T cell repertoires in cytomegalovirus infection. Study background: CMV epitopes used comprised recently identified HLA-C-restricted ones and well-studied HLA-B-restricted ones.

The CDR3 sequence is 13 residues long. The V end lost 3 bases, the J end lost 4 bases, and 10 bases lay between the germline ends. There are a few counts of this clonotype. Its antigen is as yet unknown. TCRdb used MiXCR to reprocess the reads, holding one entry per CDR3 protein. The data contain 700,000 to 900,000 distinct CDR3 sequences, almost 30% of them seen just once; the ten biggest clones take up roughly 13%. General observations from the study: Dominating the ex vivo response were HLA-C-restricted CMV-specific TCR beta clonotypes.

Here the sequenced sample was cultured CD8+ T cells from PBMCs, taken from culture after CMV antigen stimulation. This clonotype was obtained from a human donor in good health (CMV status not recorded). Some clones in this sample may be carry-over from other donors' samples. The chain recombines TRBV12-3 or TRBV12-4 with TRBJ2-7; no clear D. For the CDR3, the DNA is TGTGCCAGCAGTTTCGCACCTAAGTACGAGCAGTACTTC. It yields the protein CASSFAPKYEQYF.